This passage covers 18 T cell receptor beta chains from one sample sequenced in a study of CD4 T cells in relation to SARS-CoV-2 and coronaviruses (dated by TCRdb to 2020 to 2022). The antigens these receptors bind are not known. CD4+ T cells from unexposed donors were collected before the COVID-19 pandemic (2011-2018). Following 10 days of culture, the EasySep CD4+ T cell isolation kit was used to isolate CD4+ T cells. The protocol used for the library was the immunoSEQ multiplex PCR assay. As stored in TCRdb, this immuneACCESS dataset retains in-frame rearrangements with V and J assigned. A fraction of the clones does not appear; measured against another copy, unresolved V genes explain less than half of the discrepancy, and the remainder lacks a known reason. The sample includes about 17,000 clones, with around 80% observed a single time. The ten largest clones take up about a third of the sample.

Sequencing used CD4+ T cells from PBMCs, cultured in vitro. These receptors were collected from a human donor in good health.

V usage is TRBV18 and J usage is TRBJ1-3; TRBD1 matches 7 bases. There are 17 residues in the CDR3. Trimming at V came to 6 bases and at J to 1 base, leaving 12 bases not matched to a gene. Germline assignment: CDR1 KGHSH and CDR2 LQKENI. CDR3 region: CASSTNRQGTSGNTIYF. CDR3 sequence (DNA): TGTGCCAGCTCCACAAACCGACAGGGAACGTCTGGAAACACCATATATTTT.

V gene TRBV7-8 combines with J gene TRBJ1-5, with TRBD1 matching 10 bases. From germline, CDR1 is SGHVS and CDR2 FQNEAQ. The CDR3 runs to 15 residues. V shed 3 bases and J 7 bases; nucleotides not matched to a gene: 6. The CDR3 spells CASSLGQGIGQPQHF. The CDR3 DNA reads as TGTGCCAGCAGCTTGGGACAGGGGATAGGGCAGCCCCAGCATTTT. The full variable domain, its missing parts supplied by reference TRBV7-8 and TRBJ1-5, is GAGVSQSPRYKVAKRGQDVALRCDPISGHVSLFWYQQALGQGPEFLTYFQNEAQLDKSGLPSDRFFAERPEGSVSTLKIQRTQQEDSAVYLCASSLGQGIGQPQHFGDGTRLSIL.

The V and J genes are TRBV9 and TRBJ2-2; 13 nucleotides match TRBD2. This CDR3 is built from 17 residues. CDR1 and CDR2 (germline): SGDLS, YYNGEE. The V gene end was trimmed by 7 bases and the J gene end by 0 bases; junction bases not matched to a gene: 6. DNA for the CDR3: TGTGCCAGCGGCTGGACTAGCGGGGGTACGAACACCGGGGAGCTGTTTTTT. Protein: CASGWTSGGTNTGELFF.

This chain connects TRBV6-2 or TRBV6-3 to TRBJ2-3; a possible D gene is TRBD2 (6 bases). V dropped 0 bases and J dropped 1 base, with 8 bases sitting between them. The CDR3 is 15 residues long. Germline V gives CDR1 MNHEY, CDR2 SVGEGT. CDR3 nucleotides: TGTGCCAGCAGTTACTCTCCTAGCGGCACAGATACGCAGTATTTT. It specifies CASSYSPSGTDTQYF.

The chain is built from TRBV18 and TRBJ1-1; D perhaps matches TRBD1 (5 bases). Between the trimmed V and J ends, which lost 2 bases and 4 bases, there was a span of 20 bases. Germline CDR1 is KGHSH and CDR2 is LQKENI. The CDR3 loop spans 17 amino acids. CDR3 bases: TGTGCCAGCTCACCAATAGGGTTAGCAGGGTCGAGCACTGAAGCTTTCTTT. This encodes CASSPIGLAGSSTEAFF.

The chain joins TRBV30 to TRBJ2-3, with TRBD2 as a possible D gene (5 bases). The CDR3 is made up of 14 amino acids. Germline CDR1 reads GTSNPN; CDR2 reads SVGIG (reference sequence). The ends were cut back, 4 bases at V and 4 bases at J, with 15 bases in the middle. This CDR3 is CAWTRDSSSDTQYF. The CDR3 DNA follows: TGTGCCTGGACCCGGGATTCATCATCAGATACGCAGTATTTT.

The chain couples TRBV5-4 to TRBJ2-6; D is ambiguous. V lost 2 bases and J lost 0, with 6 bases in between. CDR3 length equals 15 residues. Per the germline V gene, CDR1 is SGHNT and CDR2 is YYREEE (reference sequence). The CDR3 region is CASSFPFSGANVLTF. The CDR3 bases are TGTGCCAGCAGCTTTCCCTTCTCTGGGGCCAACGTCCTGACTTTC. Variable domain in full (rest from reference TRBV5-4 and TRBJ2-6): ETGVTQSPTHLIKTRGQQVTLRCSSQSGHNTVSWYQQALGQGPQFIFQYYREEENGRGNFPPRFSGLQFPNYSSELNVNALELDDSALYLCASSFPFSGANVLTFGAGSRLTVL.

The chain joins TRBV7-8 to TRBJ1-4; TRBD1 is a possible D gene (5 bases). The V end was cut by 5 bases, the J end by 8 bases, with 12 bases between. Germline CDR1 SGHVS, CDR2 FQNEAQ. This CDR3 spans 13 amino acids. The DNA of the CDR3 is TGTGCCAGCAGCCGTTGGGGGGACGAAAAACTGTTTTTT. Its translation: CASSRWGDEKLFF.

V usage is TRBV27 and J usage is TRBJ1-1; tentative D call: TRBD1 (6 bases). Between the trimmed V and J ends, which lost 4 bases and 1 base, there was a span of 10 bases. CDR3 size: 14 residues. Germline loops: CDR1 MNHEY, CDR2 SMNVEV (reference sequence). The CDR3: CASSSRTANTEAFF. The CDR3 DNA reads TGTGCCAGCAGTTCCCGGACAGCGAACACTGAAGCTTTCTTT.

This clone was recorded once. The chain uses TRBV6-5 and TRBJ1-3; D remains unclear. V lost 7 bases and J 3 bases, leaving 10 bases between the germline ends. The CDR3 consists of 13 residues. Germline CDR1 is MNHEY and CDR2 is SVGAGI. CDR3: CASMAGHGNTIYF. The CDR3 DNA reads TGTGCCAGCATGGCAGGTCATGGAAACACCATATATTTT.

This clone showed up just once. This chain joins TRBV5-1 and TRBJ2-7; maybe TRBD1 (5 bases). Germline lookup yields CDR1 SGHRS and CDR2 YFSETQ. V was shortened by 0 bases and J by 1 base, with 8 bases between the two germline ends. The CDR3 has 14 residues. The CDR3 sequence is CASSLDRRSYEQYF. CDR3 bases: TGCGCCAGCAGCTTGGACAGGCGTTCCTACGAGCAGTACTTC.

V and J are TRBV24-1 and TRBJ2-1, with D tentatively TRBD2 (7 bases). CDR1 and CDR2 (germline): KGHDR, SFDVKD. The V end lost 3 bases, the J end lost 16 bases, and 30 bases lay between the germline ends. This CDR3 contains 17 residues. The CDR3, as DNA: TGTGCCACCAGTGATACAACAGGGTCGGATGGGCGGGAGAAGGTATTCTTC. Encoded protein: CATSDTTGSDGREKVFF.

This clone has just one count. The CDR3 sequence is CASIQTGTTDTQYF. CDR3 coding DNA: TGTGCCAGCATCCAGACAGGGACCACAGATACGCAGTATTTT. The chain recombines TRBV2 with TRBJ2-3, with 7 bases fitting TRBD1. This CDR3 is built from 14 residues. V shed 7 bases, J shed 2 bases, and the junction held 6 bases outside the gene matches. The germline V gene encodes CDR1 SNHLY and CDR2 FYNNEI.

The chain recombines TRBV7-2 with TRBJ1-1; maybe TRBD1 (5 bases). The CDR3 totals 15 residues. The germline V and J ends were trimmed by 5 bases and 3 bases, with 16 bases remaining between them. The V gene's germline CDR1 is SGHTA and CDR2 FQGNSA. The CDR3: CASSPEGWGDTEAFF. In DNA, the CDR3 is TGTGCCAGCAGCCCAGAGGGGTGGGGGGACACTGAAGCTTTCTTT. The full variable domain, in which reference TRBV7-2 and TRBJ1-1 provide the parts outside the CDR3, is GAGVSQSPSNKVTEKGKDVELRCDPISGHTALYWYRQSLGQGLEFLIYFQGNSAPDKSGLPSDRFSAERTGGSVSTLTIQRTQQEDSAVYLCASSPEGWGDTEAFFGQGTRLTVV.

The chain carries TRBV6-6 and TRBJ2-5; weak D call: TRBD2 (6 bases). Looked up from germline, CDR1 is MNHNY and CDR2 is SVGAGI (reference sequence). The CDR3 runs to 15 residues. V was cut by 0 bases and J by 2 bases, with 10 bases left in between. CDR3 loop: CASSYSNGLQETQYF. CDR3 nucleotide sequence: TGTGCCAGCAGTTACTCGAACGGACTACAAGAGACCCAGTACTTC.

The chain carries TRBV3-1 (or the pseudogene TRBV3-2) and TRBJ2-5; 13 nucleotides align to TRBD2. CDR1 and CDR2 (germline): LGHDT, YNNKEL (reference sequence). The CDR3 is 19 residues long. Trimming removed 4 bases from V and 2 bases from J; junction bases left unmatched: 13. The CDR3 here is CASSLRLAGGHSLQETQYF. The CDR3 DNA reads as TGTGCCAGCAGCCTCCGACTAGCGGGGGGACACTCCCTTCAAGAGACCCAGTACTTC.

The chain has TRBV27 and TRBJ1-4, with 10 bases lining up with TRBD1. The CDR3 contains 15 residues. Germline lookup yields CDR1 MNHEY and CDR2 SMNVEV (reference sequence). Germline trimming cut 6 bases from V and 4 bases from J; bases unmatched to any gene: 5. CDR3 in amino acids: CASSRGDRGNEKLFF. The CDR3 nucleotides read TGTGCCAGCAGCAGAGGGGACAGGGGTAATGAAAAACTGTTTTTT.

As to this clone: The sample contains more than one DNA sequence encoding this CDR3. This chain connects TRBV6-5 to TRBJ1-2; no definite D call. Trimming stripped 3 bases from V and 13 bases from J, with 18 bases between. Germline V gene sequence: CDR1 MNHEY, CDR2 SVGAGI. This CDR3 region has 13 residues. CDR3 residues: CASSYKPAGARTF. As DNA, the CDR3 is TGTGCCAGCAGTTATAAGCCGGCGGGAGCGCGCACCTTC.